This TCR beta chain was identified in a study of cytomegalovirus exposure and HLA in healthy donors (dated by TCRdb to about 2017). Broadly, across the study: An earlier analysis of some 550 of the donors reported 250 to 300 Gb of sequence data and 117 million unique TCR beta sequences from 150 million to 200 million T cells. Typing coverage differed by locus: A, B, C, DRB1 and DQB1 were typed in roughly 620-640 donors, DQA1 in 522, DPA1 in around 580, and DPB1 in around 440. In a later genetic analysis, genome-wide SNP genotypes for about three fifths of the roughly 670 donors were used, and that subset was treated as a discovery cohort. An early release covering 550 to 700 HLA-typed donors comprised roughly 300 gigabases of sequencing data and 85 million to 100 million unique TCR sequences. The study aimed to test whether cataloging public T cell receptors could reveal signatures of past pathogen exposure. Because of strong linkage in the cohort, a handful of DR-DQ haplotypes were treated as single units for association and clustering. To study patterns of TCR occurrence, a later analysis re-analyzed previously published TCR beta repertoires from just over 650 donors and added high-resolution HLA genotyping. Every repertoire in the discovery cohort had been generated on one and the same sequencing platform. Among 300 to 450 genotyped donors of the cohort, an average of approximately 230,000 unique TCR beta nucleotide sequences were sequenced per donor, roughly 18% of them non-productive. HLA typing covered class I and class II loci at four-digit resolution. An earlier analysis of several hundred of the donors used high-throughput TCR beta sequencing to judge whether each TCR beta V gene segment behaved as functional or pseudogenic. Donor age, sex, ethnicity and CMV serostatus were compiled alongside the repertoire data. The study used immunosequencing to profile the T cell repertoires of approximately 650 subjects and linked those repertoires to cytomegalovirus serostatus. To predict cytomegalovirus infection status, the study brought together high-throughput TCR immunosequencing, statistical association of individual TCRs with disease status, and machine learning. Among the approximately 400 genotyped donors, around 81% belonged to the genetic ancestry cluster associated with self-reported Caucasian donors. Besides the first cohort of under 700 subjects, a separate validation cohort made up of over 100 different subjects was used. Rather than drawing on any new phenotypic data, the later analysis identified candidate immune exposures from TCR beta sequences and the way those sequences occurred across donors. On the study overall, not on this receptor specifically: An association between a missense DCLRE1C variant and V-gene and J-gene trimming of TCR beta chains was found in a later genetic analysis and replicated in an independent cohort. Linkage disequilibrium might explain the correlated functional status among segregating V segments, but an unknown experimental factor could not be excluded. When HLA alleles, especially DR and DQ, strongly co-occurred, attributing TCR associations to individual alleles was difficult. A later analysis found that HLA-associated TCR beta chains were more clonally expanded and had lower generation probabilities than equally common non-associated chains. A later analysis reported that several top co-occurrence clusters appeared linked to parvovirus B19, influenza, CMV and Epstein-Barr virus. In a later analysis, the rate of TCR association differed among HLA loci, with DRB1 alleles having the most associated TCRs and HLA-C alleles having the fewest. The classifier was reported to diagnose cytomegalovirus status with high specificity and sensitivity in both the original cohort and the validation cohort. About 15 rarely observed V segments, including chromosome 9 orphons, were excluded from the earlier analysis of approximately 600 of the donors because counts were too low. In vitro tests confirmed that three of the cytomegalovirus-associated TCR beta chains recognize cytomegalovirus antigens. Most CMV-associated TCR beta chains appeared to be HLA-restricted in a later analysis, and the HLA associations seemed to be driven largely by CMV exposure. The presence/absence analyses assumed that sequencing depth was roughly uniform across donors, and that assumption may not be true. Specific HLA alleles were associated with 16,951 TCR beta sequences at a false discovery rate of 0.05 in a later analysis. In an earlier analysis of around 600 of the donors, most TCR beta V segments were observed in productive rearrangements about 87% or about 30% of the time, broadly matching IMGT annotations. For the cohort, immune exposure information was limited to CMV serostatus. A cluster of highly shared sequence variants was judged likely to represent a technical artifact of the sequencing pipeline. A further reported finding was that TCR beta sequences accurately predicted the HLA-A and HLA-B alleles for most subjects in the first cohort. HLA typing was unavailable for some donors at each locus, so association tests used only the typed subset. In the study, around 160 TCR beta chains were listed as associated with cytomegalovirus. Some IMGT-functional V segments, including TRBV6-2 and TRBV6-3, could not be told apart with the 87-base-pair reads, so those segments were excluded. While some public TCRs were present in many individuals, most TCR sequences turned up only very rarely across donors. According to the authors, the approach could potentially be generalized to other disease states and immunological phenotypes. The cohort was sequenced for TCR beta chains only, and without alpha or paired-chain data the features that could be detected were limited. According to a later genetic analysis, donors in an Asian-associated ancestry cluster had fewer N-insertions in productive TCRs than the approximately 690-donor mean.

Notes on this clone: Its antigen specificity is not known. Per-base quality was not reported, and no clone a single base away is much larger than it.

CDR1 MGHRA and CDR2 YSYEKL were looked up in the germline V gene. The CDR3 runs 14 residues from the cysteine to the phenylalanine. CDR3 DNA is the only sequence kept; it has 42 bases, read in frame from the first base. For this chain, trimming is 4 bases at the V end and 10 bases at the J end, and the number of junction bases without a gene match is 4. The library was built by means of the immunoSEQ multiplex PCR assay. A mixture of 60 forward primers for TCR Vbeta segments and 13 reverse primers for TCR Jbeta segments was used in the multiplex PCR. The CDR3 region of rearranged TCR beta genes was amplified from genomic DNA with a multiplex PCR assay. Amplified TCR beta libraries were sequenced as 87-base-pair reads on the Illumina HiSeq System. In the paper's pipeline: Across the 600 to 700 repertoires, a later analysis counted some 81 million unique TCR beta chains, around 10 million of which were shared by at least two donors. A nearest-neighbor algorithm error-corrected the raw reads and collapsed the reads into unique sequences, merging closely related sequences to remove PCR and sequencing errors. CDR3 sequences were aligned to IMGT reference sequences to assign V, D and J gene segments. For a sequence to be retained, a match of at least six nucleotides to both a V gene segment and a J gene segment was required. A rearrangement was called productive if the CDR3 had no stop codons and remained in frame with V and J, and every other rearrangement was called non-productive. Following IMGT convention, CDR3 was defined as the stretch from the second conserved V-encoded cysteine to the conserved J-encoded phenylalanine. The earlier analysis of a few hundred of the donors excluded any sequence lacking an unambiguous match to a single V gene segment. In an earlier analysis of 587 of the donors, V segments were called functional above 56.7% productive rearrangements and were called segregating when the between-donor standard deviation exceeded 5%. A statistical classification framework was developed to diagnose cytomegalovirus status using the catalog of TCR beta chain sequences. A later analysis assigned V and J genes by comparing TCR nucleotide sequences with IMGT/GENE-DB human TR gene sequences. In a later analysis, CDR3 sequences and most-parsimonious VDJ recombination scenarios were assigned using the TCRdist pipeline. In a later analysis, each TCR beta chain was defined by its CDR3 amino acid sequence together with its V-gene family, and reads lacking a unique V-gene family were excluded. To address suspected cross-contamination and a sequencing artifact, a later analysis removed several hundred highly shared, low-generation-probability nucleotide sequences. In a later analysis, a clonal expansion index for each public chain was calculated from normalized within-repertoire ranks of inferred template counts. Generation probabilities in a later analysis came from a VDJ recombination model fitted to out-of-frame rearrangements, and those results were checked against IGoR. Hypergeometric tests were used in a later analysis to score TCR-TCR, TCR-HLA and TCR-CMV co-occurrence, with a repertoire-size bias correction applied to the TCR pairs. A later analysis estimated false discovery rates by permuting HLA or CMV assignments 20 times. In a later analysis, co-occurring TCRs were grouped using DBSCAN, and TCRdist sequence similarity was added for clustering within HLA-allele-positive subsets. For co-occurrence clustering, repertoires with fewer than 30,000 or more than 120,000 public chains were excluded, along with roughly five repertoires with anomalous nucleotide sharing. TCRdb holds this immuneACCESS table with in-frame rearrangements only. Some clones are missing; in checked studies, unresolved V genes explain under half, and the rest has no known cause. The V and J calls and clone size were taken over from that table, and D and trimming were inferred from the DNA. Across this sample there are about 120,000 clones, with roughly 15% seen only once. Roughly 2% of the sample belongs to the ten largest clones.

In total, approximately 700 healthy bone marrow donors made up the cohort. All cohort members were sampled while nominally healthy, although unrecorded immune exposures were likely present. The donor was CMV seronegative and was included in the group of over 300 seronegative cohort members. Every donor gave a peripheral blood sample, and the peripheral blood mononuclear cells from that sample were used for TCR beta sequencing. Genomic DNA was extracted from the blood cell samples with the Qiagen DNeasy Blood Extraction Kit. The chain was built from TRBV4-1 and TRBJ2-3, and TRBD2 aligns with 14 junction nucleotides. The sample was PBMCs. This receptor was obtained from a woman under 30 in good health and CMV-seronegative. The sequenced DNA: TGCGCCAGCAGCCGACTAGCGGGGGGGCCGGCGCAGTATTTT. Translated, this is CASSRLAGGPAQYF.